This T cell receptor beta chain was documented in a study of a mutant IDH1 vaccine in newly diagnosed glioma. Assay used: immunoSEQ multiplex PCR; TCRdb lists only in-frame clones, some missing. The table lists over 80,000 clones, about 90% of them singletons. This clone has more than one count but fewer than ten. The antigen is unknown. Documented time point: baseline, week 1 (first vaccination visit). Treatment meaning: pre-vaccination baseline after standard-of-care therapy. Donors had new WHO grade 3 or 4 IDH1-mutant, ATRX-lost astrocytomas. Germline V gives CDR1 MNHEY, CDR2 SVGAGI. Trimming shortened V by 5 bases and J by 0 bases, and 11 bases separated the two germline ends. The CDR3 has 15 amino acids. Overall study results and limits: Evidence of vaccine-induced immune responses was documented in 85% to 95% of patients.

The source of this sequence is a woman aged 45-65 years with glioma. Sequenced here: PBMCs, sampled from a glioma patient treated with radiotherapy, temozolomide or both. The V call is TRBV6-5, the J call TRBJ1-5, with D possibly being TRBD1 (6 bases). This chain's CDR3 is CASSQQGYSNQPQHF. The CDR3 nucleotides are TGTGCCAGCAGTCAACAGGGTTATAGCAATCAGCCCCAGCATTTT.